This T cell receptor beta chain was captured in a study of CDR3 diversity in severe acne. There are a few counts of this clonotype. Germline is not matched at one junction end, which may reflect a read error. The CDR3 length is 12 residues. Looked up from germline, CDR1 is SEHNR and CDR2 is FQNEAQ (reference sequence). Each CDR3 protein gets one entry after TCRdb re-called the PCR reads with MiXCR. This sample has about 86,000 distinct CDR3 sequences, with 45% to 60% found just once. The rearrangement joins TRBV7-9 to TRBJ1-2; D is undetermined. The sequencing input was blood. This clonotype originated in a male donor in good health, without acne. The CDR3, as DNA: TGTGCCAGCAGCTTACCTCGCTATGGCTACATCTTC. Its translation is CASSLPRYGYIF. Using reference TRBV7-9 and TRBJ1-2 for the parts outside the CDR3, the full variable domain is DTGVSQNPRHKITKRGQNVTFRCDPISEHNRLYWYRQTLGQGPEFLTYFQNEAQLEKSRLLSDRFSAERPKGSFSTLEIQRTEQGDSAMYLCASSLPRYGYIFGSGTRLTVV.